This entry lists 18 T cell receptor beta chains sequenced from one sample in a study of blood T cell repertoires in COVID-19. The data were produced by immunoSEQ multiplex PCR, yet TCRdb's version contains in-frame clones alone and is incomplete. Among about 150,000 clones listed, approximately 87% were seen once. The source material was PBMCs or T cells enriched from blood (not recorded which). These receptors originate from a woman in her thirties with acute COVID-19.

The chain has TRBV6-2 or TRBV6-3 and TRBJ2-7, with 10 bases that match TRBD2. V lost 5 bases to trimming and J lost 2 bases; unmatched junction nucleotides: 3. This CDR3 spans 14 amino acids. Germline CDR1 is MNHEY and CDR2 is SVGEGT. This CDR3 is CASSKLAGPYEQYF. In DNA form, the CDR3 reads TGTGCCAGCAGTAAACTAGCGGGGCCCTACGAGCAGTACTTC.

The chain joins TRBV4-1 to TRBJ2-3; 11 bases line up with TRBD1. CDR3 length equals 18 residues. J was trimmed by 1 base and V by 1 base; bases with no gene match: 7. The germline CDR1 and CDR2 sequences are MGHRA and YSYEKL. Written as DNA, the CDR3 is TGCGCCAGCAGCCAAGTCCCTCGGACAGGGGGCGGCACAGATACGCAGTATTTT. This gives the protein CASSQVPRTGGGTDTQYF.

Worth noting for this clone: The same CDR3 arises from other DNA sequences in this sample as well. The chain uses TRBV4-3 and TRBJ2-6; weak D call: TRBD2 (6 bases). This CDR3 spans 16 amino acids. V shed 0 bases and J shed 4 bases, with 10 bases lying between them. Germline lookup yields CDR1 LGHNA and CDR2 YSLEER. The DNA of the CDR3 is TGCGCCAGCAGCCAAGAGGAGGGGTCCGGGGCCAACGTCCTGACTTTC. Protein product: CASSQEEGSGANVLTF.

The V call is TRBV14, the J call TRBJ2-1, with TRBD1 identical over 7 bases. J was trimmed by 8 bases and V by 2 bases; bases with no gene match: 6. There are 14 residues in the CDR3. Germline CDR1 SGHDN, CDR2 FVKESK. This CDR3 is CASSQLTGPHEQFF. The CDR3 DNA reads TGTGCCAGCAGCCAACTGACAGGGCCCCATGAGCAGTTCTTC.

This rearrangement joins TRBV11-3 to TRBJ2-1, with D maybe TRBD1 (6 bases). The length of the CDR3 is 14 residues. V was trimmed by 5 bases and J by 3 bases, leaving 11 bases between them. Germline CDR1 SGHNT, CDR2 YENEEA. CDR3 region: CASSPYRDYNEQFF. For the CDR3, the DNA is TGTGCCAGCAGCCCGTACAGGGACTACAATGAGCAGTTCTTC.

The chain joins TRBV28 to TRBJ2-7, with 7 bases identical to TRBD1. CDR1 is MDHEN and CDR2 is SYDVKM in the germline V gene. With V trimmed by 5 bases and J by 2 bases, 6 bases remained unmatched. This CDR3 contains 14 residues. CDR3 region: CASSHRGETYEQYF. CDR3 DNA sequence: TGTGCCAGCAGTCACAGGGGAGAGACCTACGAGCAGTACTTC.

V usage is TRBV5-1 and J usage is TRBJ1-1; 11 bases line up with TRBD1. This CDR3 spans 14 amino acids. The V and J ends lost 3 bases and 5 bases, in that order; junction bases with no gene match: 3. Germline CDR1 is SGHRS and CDR2 is YFSETQ. The CDR3 coding sequence is TGCGCCAGCAGCTCCGGGACAGGGGGGACTGAAGCTTTCTTT. It is translated as CASSSGTGGTEAFF.

The rearrangement links TRBV5-1 to TRBJ1-4; possibly TRBD1 for D (5 bases). V shed 1 base and J shed 7 bases, with 14 bases lying between them. CDR3 length equals 15 residues. Germline CDR1 SGHRS, CDR2 YFSETQ. Here the CDR3 DNA reads TGCGCCAGCAGCTTGCAAGGACATCACGGTGAAAAACTGTTTTTT. Translated: CASSLQGHHGEKLFF.

The chain joins TRBV5-1 to TRBJ2-1; D gene unclear. In germline, CDR1 is SGHRS, CDR2 YFSETQ. V shed 5 bases and J shed 0 bases, with 6 bases lying between them. CDR3 length equals 13 residues. The DNA of the CDR3 is TGCGCCAGCAGTCACAGCTCCTACAATGAGCAGTTCTTC. Its translation: CASSHSSYNEQFF.

The CDR3 region is CATSRGRGEHGYTF. DNA of the CDR3: TGTGCCACCAGCAGAGGGAGGGGAGAGCATGGCTACACCTTC. The V call is TRBV15, the J call TRBJ1-2, with D possibly being TRBD1 (5 bases). V shed 1 base and J shed 6 bases, with 12 bases lying between them. CDR3 length: 14 amino acids. From germline, CDR1 is LNHNV and CDR2 YYDKDF (reference sequence).

The gene calls are TRBV15 and TRBJ2-7, with 8 bases lining up with TRBD2. Losses at the gene ends were 0 bases for V and 6 bases for J; bases not matched to a gene: 10. The length of the CDR3 is 16 residues. Germline CDR1 reads LNHNV; CDR2 reads YYDKDF (reference sequence). CDR3 bases: TGTGCCACCAGCAGAGATAGGGTAGCGGGAAGCATCGAGCAGTACTTC. This sequence encodes CATSRDRVAGSIEQYF.

This rearrangement joins TRBV24-1 to TRBJ2-2; a possible D gene is TRBD2 (6 bases). CDR3 length: 16 amino acids. Germline values: CDR1 KGHDR, CDR2 SFDVKD. The V end lost 6 bases, the J end lost 6 bases, and 19 bases lay between the germline ends. The DNA for the CDR3 is TGTGCCACCAGTCGATCGGGACTCCCGGACGCCGGGGAGCTGTTTTTT. It is translated as CATSRSGLPDAGELFF.

This chain links TRBV7-9 with TRBJ2-3; D gene ambiguous. Germline values: CDR1 SEHNR, CDR2 FQNEAQ (reference sequence). This CDR3 has 15 amino acids. V dropped 0 bases and J dropped 4 bases, with 11 bases sitting between them. The CDR3 nucleotides are TGTGCCAGCAGCTTAGCGCTCGGTAGCTCAGATACGCAGTATTTT. Its protein product is CASSLALGSSDTQYF.

V gene TRBV4-3 combines with J gene TRBJ2-1; the match to TRBD2 covers 14 bases. This CDR3 is built from 18 residues. Germline values: CDR1 LGHNA, CDR2 YSLEER. Trimming cost V 3 bases and J 3 bases; bases outside gene matches: 7. The CDR3 DNA reads as TGCGCCAGCAGCCATGTGGGACTAGCGGGAGTGAACTACAATGAGCAGTTCTTC. Translation gives CASSHVGLAGVNYNEQFF.

The chain links TRBV19 to TRBJ1-1; the D is unclear. This CDR3 has 14 residues. The germline gives CDR1 LNHDA, CDR2 SQIVND (reference sequence). Trimming left V 4 bases short and J 2 bases short, with 11 bases between. CDR3 sequence reads: CASSSRPGNTEAFF. The CDR3 bases are TGTGCCAGTAGTAGTCGTCCGGGTAACACTGAAGCTTTCTTT.

The chain uses TRBV10-3 and TRBJ1-5, with 7 bases aligning to TRBD1. V lost 2 bases, J lost 4 bases, and 5 bases stayed unmatched. This CDR3 has 15 residues. Germline CDR1 reads ENHRY; CDR2 reads SYGVKD. CDR3 sequence reads: CAISESRGLNQPQHF. The CDR3 nucleotides read TGTGCCATCAGTGAGAGTAGGGGGCTAAATCAGCCCCAGCATTTT.

The CDR3 region has the DNA TGTGCCAGCAGTTTGTCCTCCACAGATACGCAGTATTTT. Its protein product is CASSLSSTDTQYF. The chain couples TRBV12-3 or TRBV12-4 to TRBJ2-3; D remains unclear. With 3 bases removed from V and 2 bases from J, the gap between germline ends came to 6 bases. The CDR3 is 13 amino acids.

The genes are TRBV5-1 and TRBJ1-6, with D possibly being TRBD1 (5 bases). Germline values: CDR1 SGHRS, CDR2 YFSETQ. The CDR3 sequence is 15 residues long. V lost 0 bases and J 10 bases, leaving 14 bases between the germline ends. The CDR3 bases are TGCGCCAGCAGCTTGGATGCAGGGTATGGCTCACCCCTCCACTTT. Translation gives CASSLDAGYGSPLHF.